These 17 T cell receptor beta chains were sequenced from one sample in a study of blood T cell repertoires in COVID-19. Sequenced by immunoSEQ multiplex PCR; TCRdb stores in-frame clones only, minus some. Here the sample spans 270,000 or so clones, roughly nine tenths being singletons. The sequenced material came from peripheral blood. The origin of the receptors is a woman younger than 45 with COVID-19, enrolled during active disease.

This clone was detected only a few times. The V call is TRBV3-1 (or the pseudogene TRBV3-2), the J call TRBJ2-1, with a possible D match to TRBD2 (6 bases). Trimming took off 4 bases at V and 6 bases at J, with 19 bases between the two ends. Germline CDR1 reads LGHDT; CDR2 reads YNNKEL (reference sequence). This CDR3 has 16 amino acids. CDR3 in DNA: TGTGCCAGCAGCCCCCTTTGGGGGGTAACGGGCAATGAGCAGTTCTTC. Translated, it gives CASSPLWGVTGNEQFF.

This chain connects TRBV6-1 to TRBJ1-4, with 7 bases aligning to TRBD1. The trim removed 2 bases at V and 6 bases at J, leaving 3 bases unmatched. The CDR3 runs to 14 residues. Per the germline V gene, CDR1 is MNHNS and CDR2 is SASEGT. The CDR3 region is CASSEKGADEKLFF. Here the CDR3 DNA reads TGTGCCAGCAGTGAAAAGGGGGCGGATGAAAAACTGTTTTTT.

This chain uses TRBV4-1 with TRBJ2-1; D unresolved. Germline V CDR1 and CDR2: MGHRA, YSYEKL. The CDR3 sequence is 14 residues long. Trimming removed 3 bases from V and 5 bases from J, with 11 bases in between. For the CDR3, the DNA is TGCGCCAGCAGCCAGACGAACAGTAACAATGAGCAGTTCTTC. This gives the protein CASSQTNSNNEQFF.

This rearrangement joins TRBV9 to TRBJ1-5, with D maybe TRBD1 (5 bases). The V end lost 0 bases, the J end lost 1 base, and 11 bases lay between the germline ends. The CDR3 spans 16 residues. CDR1 and CDR2 (germline): SGDLS, YYNGEE. The CDR3 DNA sequence: TGTGCCAGCAGCGTAGGGGAGGGGAACAGCAATCAGCCCCAGCATTTT. Its protein is CASSVGEGNSNQPQHF.

This clone has a single count. V is TRBV24-1 and J is TRBJ1-5; 7 bases match TRBD1. V shed 4 bases, J shed 7 bases, and the junction held 15 bases outside the gene matches. The CDR3 is 17 residues long. Germline loops: CDR1 KGHDR, CDR2 SFDVKD. DNA for the CDR3: TGTGCCACCAGTGACTTTTCACTTCACAGGGGTTGGCAGCCCCAGCATTTT. Amino acid sequence: CATSDFSLHRGWQPQHF.

V gene TRBV19 combines with J gene TRBJ2-7; the match to TRBD1 covers 8 bases. After removal of 10 bases from V and 3 bases from J, the junction contained 8 bases not matched to a gene. Germline V lookup: CDR1 LNHDA, CDR2 SQIVND (reference sequence). The CDR3 has 13 residues. The CDR3 is CATRQGFSYEQYF. The CDR3 DNA reads TGTGCCACCCGACAGGGGTTTAGCTACGAGCAGTACTTC.

The V call is TRBV6-5, the J call TRBJ1-1; D might be TRBD1 (6 bases). This CDR3 has 12 amino acids. Germline lookup yields CDR1 MNHEY and CDR2 SVGAGI. V was trimmed by 2 bases and J by 6 bases, leaving 7 bases between them. The CDR3, as DNA: TGTGCCAGCAGTTACGAGGGGGCTGAAGCTTTCTTT. As protein: CASSYEGAEAFF.

J is TRBJ2-7 and V is TRBV27, with D maybe TRBD2 (6 bases). Germline V lookup: CDR1 MNHEY, CDR2 SMNVEV (reference sequence). The V end lost 6 bases, the J end lost 2 bases, and 17 bases lay between the germline ends. The CDR3 sequence is 15 residues long. CDR3 loop: CASSRGRPYPYEQYF. The CDR3 coding sequence is TGTGCCAGCAGCCGGGGGAGGCCCTACCCCTACGAGCAGTACTTC.

The gene calls are TRBV23-1 and TRBJ2-7; tentative D call: TRBD2 (7 bases). TRBV23-1 is sorted into the ORF group, with uncertain function. The V gene lost 1 base and the J gene lost 5 bases, with 12 bases spanning the gap. The CDR3 contains 14 residues. The CDR3 DNA follows: TGCGCCAGCAGTCAATGCAGGGGAGGGCACGAGCAGTACTTC. Protein: CASSQCRGGHEQYF.

V and J are TRBV2 and TRBJ1-1; unclear D gene. The CDR3 length is 14 residues. The ends were cut back, 3 bases at V and 1 base at J, with 9 bases in the middle. The germline V gene encodes CDR1 SNHLY and CDR2 FYNNEI. For the CDR3, the DNA is TGTGCCAGCAGTGATTACGGAGCGAACACTGAAGCTTTCTTT. Translating it yields CASSDYGANTEAFF.

This chain uses TRBV9 with TRBJ1-2; D call uncertain. Trimming left V 0 bases short and J 4 bases short, with 13 bases between. The CDR3 is made up of 15 amino acids. CDR1 is SGDLS, CDR2 YYNGEE, per germline. CDR3 nucleotides: TGTGCCAGCAGCGTAGTCGAGGCTTCGGGCTATGGCTACACCTTC. Translated, it gives CASSVVEASGYGYTF.

The chain is built from TRBV20-1 and TRBJ2-7; 16 bases are a match to TRBD2. The V segment lost 3 bases and the J segment 0 bases; nucleotides outside the gene matches: 11. The CDR3 is made up of 19 amino acids. The germline V gene has CDR1 DFQATT and CDR2 SNEGSKA (reference sequence). The CDR3: CSASSPGLAGGLFSYEQYF. The CDR3 region has the DNA TGCAGTGCTAGTTCACCGGGACTAGCGGGGGGGTTATTCTCCTACGAGCAGTACTTC.

J is TRBJ2-3 and V is TRBV18; 12 nucleotides match TRBD1. Trimming took 3 bases from V and 1 from J; bases not matched to a gene: 5. The CDR3 length is 17 residues. Germline V gene data show CDR1 as KGHSH and CDR2 as LQKENI. CDR3 nucleotide sequence: TGTGCCAGCTCACCGGGGACAGGGGGCTTCGGCACAGATACGCAGTATTTT. Its protein is CASSPGTGGFGTDTQYF. Filled out from reference TRBV18 and TRBJ2-3, the complete variable domain reads NAGVMQNPRHLVRRRGQEARLRCSPMKGHSHVYWYRQLPEEGLKFMVYLQKENIIDESGMPKERFSAEFPKEGPSILRIQQVVRGDSAAYFCASSPGTGGFGTDTQYFGPGTRLTVL.

The CDR3 sequence: CATGPTGKLQPQHF. The DNA for the CDR3 is TGTGCCACAGGTCCGACAGGGAAGTTACAGCCCCAGCATTTT. V is TRBV24-1 and J is TRBJ1-5; 7 bases are shared with TRBD1. CDR3 length: 14 amino acids. V shed 10 bases, J shed 7 bases, and the junction held 12 bases outside the gene matches. Looked up from germline, CDR1 is KGHDR and CDR2 is SFDVKD.

There are a few counts of this clone. The chain combines TRBV10-2 with TRBJ2-3; 14 nucleotides agree with TRBD2. The CDR3 contains 15 residues. J lost 4 bases, V lost 6 bases, and 3 bases had no gene match. Germline CDR1 WSHSY, CDR2 SAAADI. The CDR3 is CASRRLAGGADTQYF. The DNA of the CDR3 is TGCGCCAGCAGACGACTAGCGGGGGGGGCAGATACGCAGTATTTT.

This chain joins TRBV2 and TRBJ2-2, with TRBD1 matching over 9 bases. CDR1 and CDR2 from the germline V gene are SNHLY and FYNNEI. This CDR3 contains 14 residues. After removal of 7 bases from V and 6 bases from J, the junction contained 6 bases not matched to a gene. CDR3 nucleotides: TGTGCCAGCACTAAACAGGGGGCGGCCGGGGAGCTGTTTTTT. It encodes CASTKQGAAGELFF.

V and J are TRBV7-9 and TRBJ2-7; TRBD1 matches 9 bases. Germline CDR1 and CDR2: SEHNR and FQNEAQ (reference sequence). The CDR3 contains 14 residues. The junction had 5 bases not matched to a gene; V was cut back by 5 bases and J by 3 bases. The CDR3 nucleotides are TGTGCCAGCAGCCCGGGACAGGGTGGCTACGAGCAGTACTTC. Amino acids: CASSPGQGGYEQYF.